Each of the 4 T cell receptor beta chains below was sequenced from the same sample in a study of identical twins. One entry per CDR3 protein results from TCRdb running MiXCR on the 5' RACE reads. Of about 100,000 distinct CDR3 sequences in the sample, less than 6.5% were seen once. The material sequenced was memory T cells sorted from blood. These receptors came from a woman aged 45-60 years in good health.

This clonotype was seen many times. V usage is TRBV6-6 and J usage is TRBJ2-2; 14 nucleotides align to TRBD2. V shed 10 bases and J 5 bases; nucleotides not matched to a gene: 12. Germline CDR1 is MNHNY and CDR2 is SVGAGI (reference sequence). The CDR3 covers 17 residues. The CDR3 nucleotides read TGTGCCACGTCCCTCCCCGGGACTAGCGGGAGAACCGGGGAGCTGTTTTTT. It encodes CATSLPGTSGRTGELFF.

This clonotype showed up just a few times. The chain combines TRBV14 with TRBJ2-6; 8 bases map to TRBD2. The trim removed 5 bases at V and 5 bases at J, leaving 11 bases unmatched. CDR3 length: 17 amino acids. Germline CDR1 SGHDN, CDR2 FVKESK. This chain's CDR3 is CASSSRGGERRANVLTF. The CDR3 DNA follows: TGTGCCAGCAGCTCACGGGGGGGTGAAAGACGGGCCAACGTCCTGACTTTC.

This chain joins TRBV7-2 and TRBJ2-7, with 7 bases that match TRBD2. The CDR3 sequence is 17 residues long. Germline CDR1 is SGHTA and CDR2 is FQGNSA. The V segment lost 1 base and the J segment 6 bases; nucleotides outside the gene matches: 15. CDR3 sequence reads: CASSLDSLRDYKFEQYF. CDR3 DNA sequence: TGTGCCAGCAGCTTAGACTCCCTCCGGGACTATAAATTCGAGCAGTACTTC.

The genes are TRBV27 and TRBJ2-3; no definite D call. The CDR3 is made up of 11 amino acids. The V end lost 3 bases, the J end lost 7 bases, and 5 bases lay between the germline ends. The V gene's germline CDR1 is MNHEY and CDR2 SMNVEV (reference sequence). The DNA of the CDR3 is TGTGCCAGCAGTTTGCGGAATACGCAGTATTTT. Amino acid sequence: CASSLRNTQYF.